This T cell receptor beta chain was captured by sequencing in a study of OX40 agonist ivuxolimab in advanced cancers. Study overall: Patient treatment consisted of intravenous ivuxolimab administration every 2 weeks at 0.01 to 10 mg/kg.

Assay: immunoSEQ multiplex PCR; the TCRdb copy retains only in-frame clones and omits some. The sample carries over 9,000 clones, over 75% recorded once. Trimming shortened V by 8 bases and J by 1 base, and 15 bases separated the two germline ends. The CDR3 is 14 amino acids. Germline values: CDR1 MNHNY, CDR2 SVGAGI (reference sequence). This sample comprised CD4+ or CD8+ T cells sorted from blood, obtained in a trial of the OX40 agonist ivuxolimab. The clonotype comes from an adult with an advanced solid tumor such as melanoma, head and neck, liver or kidney cancer. The chain recombines TRBV6-6 with TRBJ2-7, with D uncertain. DNA for the CDR3: TGTGCCAGCCGTACCCCCACCCCGTCCTACGAGCAGTACTTC. Its translation is CASRTPTPSYEQYF.